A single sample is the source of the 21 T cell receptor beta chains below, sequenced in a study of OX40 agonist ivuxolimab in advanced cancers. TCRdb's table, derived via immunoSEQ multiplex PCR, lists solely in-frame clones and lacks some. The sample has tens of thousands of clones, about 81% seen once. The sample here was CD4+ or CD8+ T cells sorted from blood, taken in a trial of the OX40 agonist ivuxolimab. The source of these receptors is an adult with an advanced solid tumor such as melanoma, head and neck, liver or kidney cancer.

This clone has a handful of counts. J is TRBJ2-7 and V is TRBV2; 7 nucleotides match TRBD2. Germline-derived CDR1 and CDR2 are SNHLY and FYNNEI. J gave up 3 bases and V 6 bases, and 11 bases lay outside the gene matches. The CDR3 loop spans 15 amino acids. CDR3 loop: CASRASGEGSYEQYF. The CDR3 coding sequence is TGTGCCAGCAGGGCCTCGGGGGAGGGAAGCTACGAGCAGTACTTC.

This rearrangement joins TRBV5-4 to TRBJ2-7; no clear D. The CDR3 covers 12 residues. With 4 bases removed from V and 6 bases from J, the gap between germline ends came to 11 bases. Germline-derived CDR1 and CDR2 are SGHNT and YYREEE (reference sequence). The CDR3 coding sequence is TGTGCCAGCAGCACCGGAGTTGCCGAGCAGTACTTC. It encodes CASSTGVAEQYF.

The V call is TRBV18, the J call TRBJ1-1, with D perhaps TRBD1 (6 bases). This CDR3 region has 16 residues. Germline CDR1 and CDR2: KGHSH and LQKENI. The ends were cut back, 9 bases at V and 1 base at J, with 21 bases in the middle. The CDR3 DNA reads TGTGCCAGTAAAGGGGACATTAGTTTGACGAACACTGAAGCTTTCTTT. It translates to CASKGDISLTNTEAFF.

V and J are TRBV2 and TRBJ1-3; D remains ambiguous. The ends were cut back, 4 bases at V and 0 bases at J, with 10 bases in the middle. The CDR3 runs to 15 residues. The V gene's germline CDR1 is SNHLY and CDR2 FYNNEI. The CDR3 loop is CASSGTRASGNTIYF. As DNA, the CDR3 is TGTGCCAGCAGTGGAACTAGGGCCTCTGGAAACACCATATATTTT.

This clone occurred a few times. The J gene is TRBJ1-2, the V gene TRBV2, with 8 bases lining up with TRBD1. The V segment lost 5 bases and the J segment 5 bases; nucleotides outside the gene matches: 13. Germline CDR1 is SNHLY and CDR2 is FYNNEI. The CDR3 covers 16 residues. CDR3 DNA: TGTGCCAGCAGTTTAACGATACAGGGGGAGAGTTATGGCTACACCTTC. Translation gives CASSLTIQGESYGYTF.

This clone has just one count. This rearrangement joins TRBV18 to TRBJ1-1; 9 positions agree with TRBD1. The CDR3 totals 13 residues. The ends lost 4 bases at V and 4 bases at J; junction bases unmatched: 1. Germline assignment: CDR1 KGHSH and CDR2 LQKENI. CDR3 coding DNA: TGTGCCAGCTCACGGACAGGGGCCACTGAAGCTTTCTTT. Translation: CASSRTGATEAFF.

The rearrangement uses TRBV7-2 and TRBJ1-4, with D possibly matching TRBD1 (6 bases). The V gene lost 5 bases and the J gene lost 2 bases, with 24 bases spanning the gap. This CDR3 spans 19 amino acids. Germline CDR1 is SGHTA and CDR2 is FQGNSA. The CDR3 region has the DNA TGTGCCAGCAGCCTAGGGGGGTGGGCAGGGTTTTCGACTAATGAAAAACTGTTTTTT. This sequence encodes CASSLGGWAGFSTNEKLFF.

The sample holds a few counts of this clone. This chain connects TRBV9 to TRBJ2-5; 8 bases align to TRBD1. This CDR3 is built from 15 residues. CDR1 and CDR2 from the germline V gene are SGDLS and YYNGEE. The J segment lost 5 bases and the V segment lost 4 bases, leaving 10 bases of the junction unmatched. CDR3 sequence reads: CASSPRTGLGETQYF. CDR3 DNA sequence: TGTGCCAGCAGCCCCCGGACAGGGCTAGGGGAGACCCAGTACTTC.

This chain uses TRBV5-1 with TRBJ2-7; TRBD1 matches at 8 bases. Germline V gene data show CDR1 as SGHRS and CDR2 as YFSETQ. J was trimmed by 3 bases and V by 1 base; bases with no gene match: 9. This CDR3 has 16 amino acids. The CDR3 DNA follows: TGCGCCAGCAGCTTGTCGCCCGGACAGGGACACTACGAGCAGTACTTC. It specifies CASSLSPGQGHYEQYF.

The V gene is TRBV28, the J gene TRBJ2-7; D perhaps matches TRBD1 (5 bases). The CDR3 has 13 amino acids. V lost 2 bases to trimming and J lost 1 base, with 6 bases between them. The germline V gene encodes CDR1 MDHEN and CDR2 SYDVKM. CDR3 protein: CASSLQGSYEQYF. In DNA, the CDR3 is TGTGCCAGCAGTTTACAGGGTTCCTACGAGCAGTACTTC.

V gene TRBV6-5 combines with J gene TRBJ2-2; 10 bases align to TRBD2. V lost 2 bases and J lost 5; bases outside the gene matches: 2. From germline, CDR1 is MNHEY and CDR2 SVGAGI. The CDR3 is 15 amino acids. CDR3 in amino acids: CASSYQRGGTGELFF. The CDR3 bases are TGTGCCAGCAGTTACCAGCGGGGGGGTACCGGGGAGCTGTTTTTT.

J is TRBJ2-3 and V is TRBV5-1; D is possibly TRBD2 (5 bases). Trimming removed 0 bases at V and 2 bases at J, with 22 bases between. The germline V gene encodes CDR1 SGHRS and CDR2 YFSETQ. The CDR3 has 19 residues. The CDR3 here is CASSLDRWVGSTVTDTQYF. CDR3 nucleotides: TGCGCCAGCAGCTTGGATCGGTGGGTAGGGAGCACAGTCACAGATACGCAGTATTTT.

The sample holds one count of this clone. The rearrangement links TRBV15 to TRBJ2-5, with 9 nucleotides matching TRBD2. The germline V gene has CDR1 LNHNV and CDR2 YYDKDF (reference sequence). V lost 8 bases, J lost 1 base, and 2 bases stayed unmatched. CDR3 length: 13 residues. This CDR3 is CATQRGAQETQYF. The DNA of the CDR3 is TGTGCCACCCAGCGGGGGGCCCAAGAGACCCAGTACTTC. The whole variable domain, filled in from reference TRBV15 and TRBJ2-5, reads DAMVIQNPRYQVTQFGKPVTLSCSQTLNHNVMYWYQQKSSQAPKLLFHYYDKDFNNEADTPDNFQSRRPNTSFCFLDIRSPGLGDTAMYLCATQRGAQETQYFGPGTRLLVL.

This chain's CDR3 is CASSRDSRPETQYF. For the CDR3, the DNA is TGTGCCAGCAGCCGGGACTCCCGCCCCGAGACCCAGTACTTC. The J gene is TRBJ2-5, the V gene TRBV11-3; D is perhaps TRBD2 (6 bases). CDR1 SGHNT and CDR2 YENEEA come from the germline V gene. With 5 bases removed from V and 5 bases from J, the gap between germline ends came to 15 bases. The CDR3 runs 14 residues.

As DNA, the CDR3 is TGTGCCAGCAGCTTCATCCGGGGTTCAGATACGCAGTATTTT. It is translated as CASSFIRGSDTQYF. The chain carries TRBV11-1 and TRBJ2-3, with D possibly being TRBD2 (5 bases). Trimming stripped 3 bases from V and 4 bases from J, with 11 bases between. CDR1 SGHAT and CDR2 FQDESV come from the germline V gene (reference sequence). This CDR3 has 14 amino acids.

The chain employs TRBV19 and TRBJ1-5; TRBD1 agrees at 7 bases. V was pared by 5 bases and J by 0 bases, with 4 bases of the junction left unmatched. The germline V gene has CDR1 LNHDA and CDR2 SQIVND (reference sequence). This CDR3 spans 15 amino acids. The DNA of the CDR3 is TGTGCCAGTAGTGGGGGGACAGATAGCAATCAGCCCCAGCATTTT. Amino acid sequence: CASSGGTDSNQPQHF.

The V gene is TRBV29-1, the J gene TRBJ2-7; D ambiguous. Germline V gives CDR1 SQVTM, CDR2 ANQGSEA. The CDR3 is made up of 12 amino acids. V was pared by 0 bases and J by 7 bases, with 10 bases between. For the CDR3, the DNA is TGCAGCGTTGAAGATCGCCGGGCAGAGCAGTACTTC. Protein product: CSVEDRRAEQYF.

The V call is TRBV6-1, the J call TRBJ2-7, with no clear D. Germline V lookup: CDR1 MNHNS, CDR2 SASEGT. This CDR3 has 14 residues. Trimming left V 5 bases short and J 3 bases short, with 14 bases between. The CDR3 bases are TGTGCCAGCAGTAGTTTCCGCGGTCACTACGAGCAGTACTTC. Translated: CASSSFRGHYEQYF.

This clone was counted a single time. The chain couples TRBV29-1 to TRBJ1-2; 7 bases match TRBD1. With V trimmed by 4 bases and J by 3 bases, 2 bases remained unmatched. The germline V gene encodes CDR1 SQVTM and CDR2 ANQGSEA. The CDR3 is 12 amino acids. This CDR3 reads CSVATGDYGYTF. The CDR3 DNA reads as TGCAGCGTTGCTACAGGGGACTATGGCTACACCTTC.

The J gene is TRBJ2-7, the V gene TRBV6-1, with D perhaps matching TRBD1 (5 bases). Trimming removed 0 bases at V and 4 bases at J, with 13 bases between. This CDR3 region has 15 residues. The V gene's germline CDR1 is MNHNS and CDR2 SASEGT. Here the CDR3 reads CASSEAGDSFYEQYF. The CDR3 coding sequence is TGTGCCAGCAGTGAAGCGGGTGACAGCTTTTACGAGCAGTACTTC.

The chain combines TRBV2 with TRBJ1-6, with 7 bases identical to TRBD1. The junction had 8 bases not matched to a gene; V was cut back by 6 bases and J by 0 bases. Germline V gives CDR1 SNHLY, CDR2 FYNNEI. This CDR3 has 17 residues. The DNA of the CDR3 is TGTGCCAGCAGGAACCGGGACAGCCTCTCCTATAATTCACCCCTCCACTTT. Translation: CASRNRDSLSYNSPLHF.